This TCR beta chain is from a study of Ad26.COV2.S vaccination and SARS-CoV-2 variants. As for the study in general: The vaccine Ad26.COV2.S was put into the muscle once, or twice with 56 days between. Notes on the study in general: While placebo recipients had lower spike-specific TCR breadth, vaccine recipients had more. The authors reported substantial breadth in spike-specific CD8+ and CD4+ T cell responses after vaccination.

Concerning this clone: Its cognate antigen is unknown.

The table came from immunoSEQ multiplex PCR; TCRdb's copy has only in-frame clones and leaves some out. The table has roughly 510,000 clones, roughly 89% seen once. Treatment given: over 15 received Ad26.COV2.S at low or high dose, single or two shots; about five received placebo; per-sample allocation not given. Collection of samples fell on day 63 after the first vaccine or placebo injection. The donor's status was that of an adult aged 18-55 years in Boston. The clonotype originates from a person aged 18 to 65 who received the Ad26.COV2.S COVID-19 vaccine or a placebo. This material consisted of peripheral blood, taken in a trial of Ad26.COV2.S vaccine versus placebo.

This CDR3 is CASSEQGVQETQYF. As DNA, the CDR3 is TGTGCCAGCTCGGAACAGGGCGTCCAAGAGACCCAGTACTTC. The rearrangement uses TRBV28 and TRBJ2-5; tentative D call: TRBD1 (6 bases). Trimming removed 8 bases at V and 1 base at J, with 14 bases between. The CDR3 has 14 residues. Germline V gene lookup returns CDR1 MDHEN and CDR2 SYDVKM.